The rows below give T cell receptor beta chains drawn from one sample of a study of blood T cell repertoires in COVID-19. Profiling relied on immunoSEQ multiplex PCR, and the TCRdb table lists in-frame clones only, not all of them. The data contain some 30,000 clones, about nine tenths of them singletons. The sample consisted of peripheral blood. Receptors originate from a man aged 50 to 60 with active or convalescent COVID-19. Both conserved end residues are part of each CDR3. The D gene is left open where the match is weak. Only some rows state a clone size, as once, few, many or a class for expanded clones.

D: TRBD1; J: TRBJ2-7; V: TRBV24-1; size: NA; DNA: TGTGCCACCAGTGAGGCCGGACAGGGGTCCTACGAGCAGTACTTC; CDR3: CATSEAGQGSYEQYF
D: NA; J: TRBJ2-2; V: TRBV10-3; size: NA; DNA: TGTGCCATCAGTGAGTCGCGACAGGTGTTCACCGGGGAGCTGTTTTTT; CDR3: CAISESRQVFTGELFF
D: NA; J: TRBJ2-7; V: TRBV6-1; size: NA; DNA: TGTGCCAGCAGTGAATCGGGCGGGACCTACTCCTACGAGCAGTACTTC; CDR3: CASSESGGTYSYEQYF
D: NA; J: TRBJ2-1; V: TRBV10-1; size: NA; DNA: TGCGCCAGCAGTGAGTTGTTACTAGCCGGTGAGCAGTTCTTC; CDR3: CASSELLLAGEQFF
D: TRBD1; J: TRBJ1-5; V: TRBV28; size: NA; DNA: TGTGCCAGCAGTTTGATAGGAGGACAGGGGAGTCAGCCCCAGCATTTT; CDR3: CASSLIGGQGSQPQHF
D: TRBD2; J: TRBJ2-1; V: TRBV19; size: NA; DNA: TGTGCCAGTAGTATTGTCCTAGCGGGAAATGAGCAGTTCTTC; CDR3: CASSIVLAGNEQFF
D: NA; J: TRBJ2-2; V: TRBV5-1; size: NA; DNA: TGCGCCAGCAGCTTGGCAGCGGGTACCGGGGAGCTGTTTTTT; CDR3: CASSLAAGTGELFF
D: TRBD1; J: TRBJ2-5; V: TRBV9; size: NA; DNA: TGTGCCAGCAGCGTAGACGAGGACAGGGGTGAGACCCAGTACTTC; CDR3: CASSVDEDRGETQYF
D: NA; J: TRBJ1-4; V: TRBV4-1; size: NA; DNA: TGCGCCAGCAGTTCCCAGGGAGGACATGAAAAACTGTTTTTT; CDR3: CASSSQGGHEKLFF
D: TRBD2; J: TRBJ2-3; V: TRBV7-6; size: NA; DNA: TGTGCCAGCAGCTTACTAGCGGGACCCTCAGATACGCAGTATTTT; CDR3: CASSLLAGPSDTQYF
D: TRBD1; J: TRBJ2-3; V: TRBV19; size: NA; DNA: TGTGCCAGTAGCCCGACAGGGAGAACAGATACGCAGTATTTT; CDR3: CASSPTGRTDTQYF
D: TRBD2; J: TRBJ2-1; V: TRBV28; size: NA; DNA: TGTGCCAGCAGTTTATATCGGGCGACTAGCGGGATAGGGGCCTACAATGAGCAGTTCTTC; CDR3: CASSLYRATSGIGAYNEQFF
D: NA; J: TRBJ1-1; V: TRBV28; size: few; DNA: TGTGCCAGCAGTTTATCCCTGAAAACAGGGAACACTGAAGCTTTCTTT; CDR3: CASSLSLKTGNTEAFF
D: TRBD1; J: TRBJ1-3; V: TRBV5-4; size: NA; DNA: TGTGCCAGCAGCTTGTTTCAGGGGGCTGGAAACACCATATATTTT; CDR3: CASSLFQGAGNTIYF
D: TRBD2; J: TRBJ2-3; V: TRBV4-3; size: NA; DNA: TGCGCCAGCAGCCAAGATACGCTTAGGAGGAGCGGGACTAGCACAGATACGCAGTATTTT; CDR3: CASSQDTLRRSGTSTDTQYF
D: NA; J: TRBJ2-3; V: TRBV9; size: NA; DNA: TGTGCCAGCAGCATCCGGGACACAGATACGCAGTATTTT; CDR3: CASSIRDTDTQYF
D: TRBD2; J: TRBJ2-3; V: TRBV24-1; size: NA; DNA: TGTGCCACCAGTGAGCCTAGCGGGAGGGACACAGATACGCAGTATTTT; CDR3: CATSEPSGRDTDTQYF
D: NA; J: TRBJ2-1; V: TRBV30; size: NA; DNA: TGTGCCTGGAGTGTACCGGCAGGGGGGTACAATGAGCAGTTCTTC; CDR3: CAWSVPAGGYNEQFF
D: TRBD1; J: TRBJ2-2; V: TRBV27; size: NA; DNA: TGTGCCAGCAGTTTAACGGGGACAGTTAACACCGGGGAGCTGTTTTTT; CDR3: CASSLTGTVNTGELFF
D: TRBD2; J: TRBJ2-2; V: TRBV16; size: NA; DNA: TGTGCCAGCAGCCAACGCGTTCCCCGGGGGGCCGGGGAGCTGTTTTTT; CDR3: CASSQRVPRGAGELFF
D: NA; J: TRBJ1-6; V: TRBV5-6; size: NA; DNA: TGTGCCAGCAGGTCCGGACAGTCCGGTTCCTATAATTCACCCCTCCACTTT; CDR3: CASRSGQSGSYNSPLHF
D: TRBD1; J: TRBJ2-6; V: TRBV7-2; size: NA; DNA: TGTGCCAGCAGCCCAGGTAGGGGACAGGGTCACTCTGGGGCCAACGTCCTGACTTTC; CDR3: CASSPGRGQGHSGANVLTF
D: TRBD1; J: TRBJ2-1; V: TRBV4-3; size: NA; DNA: TGCGCCAGCAGCCCAGCCGGGACAGACGGGCGTGAGCAGTTCTTC; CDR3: CASSPAGTDGREQFF
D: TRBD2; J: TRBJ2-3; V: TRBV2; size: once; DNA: TGTGCCAGCAGCGTAACCAATAGCGGGGCCAGCACAGATACGCAGTATTTT; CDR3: CASSVTNSGASTDTQYF
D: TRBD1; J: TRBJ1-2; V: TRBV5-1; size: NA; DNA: TGCGCCAGCAGCCCTGGGACAGGGGTTAACTATGGCTACACCTTC; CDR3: CASSPGTGVNYGYTF
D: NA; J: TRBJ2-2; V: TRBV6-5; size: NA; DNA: TGTGCCAGCAGGATGGAGTACACCGGGGAGCTGTTTTTT; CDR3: CASRMEYTGELFF
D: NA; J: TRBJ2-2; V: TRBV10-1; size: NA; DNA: TGCGCCAGCAGTGCCGACCAAACAGGGACCGGGGAGCTGTTTTTT; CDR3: CASSADQTGTGELFF
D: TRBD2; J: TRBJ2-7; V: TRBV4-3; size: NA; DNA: TGCGCCAGCAGCCAAGATGTTGGGGGGACTAGCAGCTACGAGCAGTACTTC; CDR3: CASSQDVGGTSSYEQYF
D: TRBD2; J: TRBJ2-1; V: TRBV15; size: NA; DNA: TGTGCCACCAGCAGAGATCGTTCGGGACTAGCAAGTGAGCAGTTCTTC; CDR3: CATSRDRSGLASEQFF
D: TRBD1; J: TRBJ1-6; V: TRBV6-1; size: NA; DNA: TGTGCCAGCAGTGAAATCGGACAGGGGTGGTATTCACCCCTCCACTTT; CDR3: CASSEIGQGWYSPLHF
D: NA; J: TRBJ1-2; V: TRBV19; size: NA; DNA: TGTGCCAGTAGTATAGAGTGGGGCGCCAGCTATGGCTACACCTTC; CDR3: CASSIEWGASYGYTF
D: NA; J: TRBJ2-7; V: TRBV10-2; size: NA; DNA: TGCGCCAGCAGTGAGCGTGGACTTTTCTCCTACGAGCAGTACTTC; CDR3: CASSERGLFSYEQYF
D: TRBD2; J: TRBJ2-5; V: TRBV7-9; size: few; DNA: TGTGCCAGCAGCTTATTCACTAGCGCAGAGACCCAGTACTTC; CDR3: CASSLFTSAETQYF
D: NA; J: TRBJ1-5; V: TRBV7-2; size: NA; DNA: TGTGCCAGCAGCTTAAACAGAGCCAATAATCAGCCCCAGCATTTT; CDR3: CASSLNRANNQPQHF
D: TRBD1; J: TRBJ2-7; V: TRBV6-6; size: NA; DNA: TGTGCCAGCATGTTGGGACAGGGGGGGACCTACGAGCAGTACTTC; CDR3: CASMLGQGGTYEQYF
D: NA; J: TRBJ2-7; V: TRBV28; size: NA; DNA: TGTGCCAGCAGTTTTGCAGTCCCCTACGAGCAGTACTTC; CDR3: CASSFAVPYEQYF
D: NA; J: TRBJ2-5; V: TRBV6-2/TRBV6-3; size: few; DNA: TGTGCCAGCAGTACGACGGAGCAAGAGACCCAGTACTTC; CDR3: CASSTTEQETQYF
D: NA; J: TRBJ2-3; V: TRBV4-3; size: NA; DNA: TGCGCCAGCAGCCAAGCCCTCACAGATACGCAGTATTTT; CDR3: CASSQALTDTQYF
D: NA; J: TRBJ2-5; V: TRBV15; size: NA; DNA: TGTGCCACCAGCAGAGGTCAACTGCAAGAGACCCAGTACTTC; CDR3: CATSRGQLQETQYF
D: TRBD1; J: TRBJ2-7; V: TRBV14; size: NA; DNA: TGTGCCAGCAGCCAAGGGCCGGGACAGGTCATAGGCGAGCAGTACTTC; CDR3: CASSQGPGQVIGEQYF
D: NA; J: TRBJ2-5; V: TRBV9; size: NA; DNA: TGTGCCAGCAGCGTAGTATCCCAGGGTATAAGGGACTTCCAAGAGACCCAGTACTTC; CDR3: CASSVVSQGIRDFQETQYF
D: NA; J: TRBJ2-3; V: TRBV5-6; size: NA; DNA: TGTGCCAGCAGGGCGGCTAGCACAGATACGCAGTATTTT; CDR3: CASRAASTDTQYF
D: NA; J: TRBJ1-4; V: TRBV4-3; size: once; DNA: TGCGCCAGCAGCCAAGGGACAGTTAGGCGGGAAAAACTGTTTTTT; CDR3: CASSQGTVRREKLFF
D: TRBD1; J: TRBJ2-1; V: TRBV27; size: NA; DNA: TGTGCCAGCAGTTTAGGGTGGACAGGGGGGCTTTCCTACAATGAGCAGTTCTTC; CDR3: CASSLGWTGGLSYNEQFF
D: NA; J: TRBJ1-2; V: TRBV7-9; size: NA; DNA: TGTGCCAGCAGCTTAGCGCCGGGACACCACTATGGCTACACCTTC; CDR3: CASSLAPGHHYGYTF
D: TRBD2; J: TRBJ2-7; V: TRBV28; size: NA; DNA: TGTGCCAGCAGCCCCTTCCTTGGGGGGCCTAGCGGGAGGTACCTGTACTTC; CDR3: CASSPFLGGPSGRYLYF
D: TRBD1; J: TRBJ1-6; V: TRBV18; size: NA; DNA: TGTGCCAGCTCACCGGGACAGGTTAATTCACCCCTCCACTTT; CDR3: CASSPGQVNSPLHF
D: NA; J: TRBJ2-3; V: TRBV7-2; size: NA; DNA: TGTGCCAGCAGCCTAACTAGAGAGGGCGGTTTAAGGTATTTT; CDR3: CASSLTREGGLRYF
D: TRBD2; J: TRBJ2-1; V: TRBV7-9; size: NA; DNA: TGTGCCAGCAGCCATTCCGGGACTAGCCAGTTCTTC; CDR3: CASSHSGTSQFF
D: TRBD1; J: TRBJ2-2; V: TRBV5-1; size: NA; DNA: TGCGCCAGCAGCGTACAGGGGGTACTAAACACCGGGGAGCTGTTTTTT; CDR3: CASSVQGVLNTGELFF
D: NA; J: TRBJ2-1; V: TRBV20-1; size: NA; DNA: TGCAGTGCTCATGATCGGAATGAGCAGTTCTTC; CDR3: CSAHDRNEQFF
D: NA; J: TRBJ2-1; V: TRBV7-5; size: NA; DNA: TGTGCCAGAAGCTTTAAGCGGAACCTATCCTACAATGAGCAGTTCTTC; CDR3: CARSFKRNLSYNEQFF
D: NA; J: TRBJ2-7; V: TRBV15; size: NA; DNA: TGTGCCACCAGCAGAGATCAGGCTCCTTCCTACCAGCAGTACTTC; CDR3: CATSRDQAPSYQQYF
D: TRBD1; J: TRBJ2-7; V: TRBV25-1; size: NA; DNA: TGTGCCAGCAGTGAACCTATGGGGACAGGGACCTACGAGCAGTACTTC; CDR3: CASSEPMGTGTYEQYF
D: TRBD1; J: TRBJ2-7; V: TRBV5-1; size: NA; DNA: TGCGCCAGCAGCGAAGGACAGGGGGCATTCTACGAGCAGTACTTC; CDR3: CASSEGQGAFYEQYF
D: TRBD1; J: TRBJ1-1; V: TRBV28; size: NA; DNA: TGTGCCACCGAGGACAGGTTGAACACTGAAGCTTTCTTT; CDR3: CATEDRLNTEAFF
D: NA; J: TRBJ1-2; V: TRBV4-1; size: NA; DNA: TGCGCCAGCAGCCAAGAAGGACTCATGGGGGGTGGCTACACCTTC; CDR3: CASSQEGLMGGGYTF
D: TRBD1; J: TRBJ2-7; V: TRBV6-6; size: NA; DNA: TGTGCCAGCAGTTATGGGACAGGCGCCCTCTCCTACGAGCAGTACTTC; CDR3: CASSYGTGALSYEQYF
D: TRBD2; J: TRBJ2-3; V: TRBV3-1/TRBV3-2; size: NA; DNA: TGTGCCAGCAGCCAAGACCCTCTAGCGGGAGGGAACACAGATACGCAGTATTTT; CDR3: CASSQDPLAGGNTDTQYF